This TCR beta chain was sequenced in a study of identical twins. Unique molecular identifiers were present on the cDNA, and a universal primer site came from template switching. Via MiXCR, TCRdb re-called the 5' RACE reads, giving one row per CDR3 protein. This table holds some 660,000 distinct CDR3 sequences, 8.6% found once. Study-wide points: It was cross-sectional statistical analysis, not following the same donors, that the conclusions relied on. Analyses based on zero insertions could be partly confounded by invariant MAIT and iNKT cells.

Losses at the gene ends were 5 bases for V and 4 bases for J; bases not matched to a gene: 6. The CDR3 extends over 15 amino acids. Germline V lookup: CDR1 SGHTA, CDR2 FQGNSA. This clonotype was counted at least ten times. Its specificity is unknown. Healthy Caucasians alone served as donors. This same sample was also part of a study on yellow fever vaccine responses in identical twins.

The chain carries TRBV7-2 and TRBJ2-3; 10 nucleotides agree with TRBD2. The clonotype originates from a woman between 18 and 29 years old in good health. What was sequenced was PBMCs. The CDR3 loop reads CASSQISGRADTQYF. The CDR3 region has the DNA TGTGCCAGCAGCCAAATAAGCGGGAGGGCAGATACGCAGTATTTT.